The rows below give T cell receptor beta chains drawn from one sample of a study of OX40 agonist ivuxolimab in advanced cancers. Libraries were prepared by immunoSEQ multiplex PCR; TCRdb keeps only in-frame clonotypes and omits some of them. The sample holds 100,000 or so clones, about nine tenths seen once. This specimen consisted of CD4+ or CD8+ T cells sorted from blood, obtained in a trial of the OX40 agonist ivuxolimab. These receptors all stem from an adult with an advanced solid tumor such as melanoma, head and neck, liver or kidney cancer. The CDR3 runs from the conserved cysteine through the conserved F or W. A D gene is named only where the DNA matches it firmly. Expanded clones get a size class; other rows say once, few or many, or leave the size out.

J gene | V gene | clone size | D gene | CDR3 length | CDR3 DNA | CDR3 protein
TRBJ2-4 | TRBV6-5 | NA | NA | 13 | TGTGCCAGCAGTTACTCTCCGGACCAAATTCAGTACTTC | CASSYSPDQIQYF
TRBJ1-1 | TRBV5-4 | NA | NA | 11 | TGTGCCAGCAGCTTGAACACTGAAGCTTTCTTT | CASSLNTEAFF
TRBJ2-3 | TRBV9 | NA | TRBD2 | 15 | TGTGCCAGCAGCGTAGGTTCTAGCGGGGGAGATACGCAGTATTTT | CASSVGSSGGDTQYF
TRBJ2-2 | TRBV7-8 | NA | NA | 16 | TGTGCCAGCAGCTGGAGCAGCGGTTCGGTGGACGGGGAGCTGTTTTTT | CASSWSSGSVDGELFF
TRBJ1-5 | TRBV5-6 | NA | TRBD1 | 15 | TGTGCCAGCAGCTTGGGGGACAGGGGGTTAAAGGCCCAGCATTTT | CASSLGDRGLKAQHF
TRBJ1-1 | TRBV29-1 | NA | TRBD1 | 15 | TGCAGCGTTGAAAAATTCGGGACAGGAAACACTGAAGCTTTCTTT | CSVEKFGTGNTEAFF
TRBJ2-5 | TRBV2 | NA | NA | 15 | TGTGCCAGCAGACAAGGGGGGAGTGAGGGAGAGACCCAGTACTTC | CASRQGGSEGETQYF
TRBJ2-3 | TRBV7-2 | NA | NA | 15 | TGTGCCAGCAGCTCCCTTTGGGGGAACACAGATACGCAGTATTTT | CASSSLWGNTDTQYF
TRBJ1-6 | TRBV18 | NA | NA | 16 | TGTGCCAGCTCACAAGTGACAGCGACTGATAATTCACCCCTCCACTTT | CASSQVTATDNSPLHF
TRBJ1-1 | TRBV30 | NA | NA | 12 | TGTGCCTGGAGCGGGCAGGCCTACCCAGCTTTCTTT | CAWSGQAYPAFF
TRBJ2-5 | TRBV7-2 | NA | TRBD2 | 15 | TGTGCCAGCAGCTTAGACGCCCGGGGGGAAGGGACCCAGTACTTC | CASSLDARGEGTQYF
TRBJ1-1 | TRBV29-1 | NA | NA | 13 | TGCAGCGTTGGGAGCCCCGGGGACACTGAAGCTTTCTTT | CSVGSPGDTEAFF
TRBJ2-3 | TRBV10-3 | NA | TRBD2 | 17 | TGTGCCATCAGTGGCCCCCCCCAGCGGGGGTGGGCAGATACGCAGTATTTT | CAISGPPQRGWADTQYF
TRBJ1-1 | TRBV18 | NA | NA | 14 | TGTGCCAGCTCATCCAGGGAAATGAACACTGAAGCTTTCTTT | CASSSREMNTEAFF
TRBJ2-7 | TRBV7-8 | once | NA | 15 | TGTGCCAGCAGCTTCCTGCAGGGTGCCGATTACGAGCAGTACTTC | CASSFLQGADYEQYF
TRBJ2-2 | TRBV19 | once | TRBD2 | 12 | TGTGCCAGCAAGCGGGGCACCGGGGAGCTGTTTTTT | CASKRGTGELFF
TRBJ2-1 | TRBV18 | once | NA | 14 | TGTGCCAGCTCACCAGGGATAACATACAATGAGCAGTTCTTC | CASSPGITYNEQFF
TRBJ2-1 | TRBV10-3 | NA | NA | 13 | TGTGCCATCTCTGAGGGCATTGGGAATGAGCAGTTCTTC | CAISEGIGNEQFF
TRBJ2-7 | TRBV7-2 | NA | TRBD2 | 17 | TGTGCCAGCACCACGTTGGGGACTAGCGGTTTCTCCTACGAGCAGTACTTC | CASTTLGTSGFSYEQYF
TRBJ1-1 | TRBV19 | NA | TRBD1 | 16 | TGTGCCAGTAGTCCACGACAGGGGGCGTTGGGCACTGAAGCTTTCTTT | CASSPRQGALGTEAFF
TRBJ2-5 | TRBV4-3 | NA | TRBD2 | 17 | TGCGCCAGCAGCCAAGGGCTAGCGGGCCTTAACCAAGAGACCCAGTACTTC | CASSQGLAGLNQETQYF
TRBJ2-1 | TRBV9 | once | NA | 14 | TGTGCCAGCAGCGTAGGCGGGGCCTACAATGAGCAGTTCTTC | CASSVGGAYNEQFF
TRBJ2-2 | TRBV9 | NA | NA | 15 | TGTGCCAGCAGCGTATTTACAGAACTCACCGGGGAGCTGTTTTTT | CASSVFTELTGELFF
TRBJ2-3 | TRBV7-2 | NA | NA | 14 | TGTGCCAGCAGCTTAGTTGCCGGCACAGATACGCAGTATTTT | CASSLVAGTDTQYF
TRBJ2-1 | TRBV7-2 | NA | NA | 14 | TGTGCCAGCAGCTTAGTGGCAGAGCGAAATGAGCAGTTCTTC | CASSLVAERNEQFF
TRBJ2-3 | TRBV14 | once | TRBD1 | 17 | TGTGCCAGCAGCCATCTCGGTCAGGGGGCGCGTCAAGATACGCAGTATTTT | CASSHLGQGARQDTQYF
TRBJ1-5 | TRBV30 | NA | NA | 13 | TGTGCCTGGAGTGCGGGGACCAATCAGCCCCAGCATTTT | CAWSAGTNQPQHF
TRBJ2-7 | TRBV7-9 | NA | TRBD1 | 15 | TGTGCCAGCGCGCTATCGGGACAGTTCTCCTACGAGCAGTACTTC | CASALSGQFSYEQYF
TRBJ2-5 | TRBV5-1 | once | NA | 12 | TGCGCCAGCAGCTTTGATCAAGAGACCCAGTACTTC | CASSFDQETQYF
TRBJ2-1 | TRBV9 | NA | TRBD2 | 16 | TGTGCCAGCAGCGCCAGCGTGACTAGCGGATACAATGAGCAGTTCTTC | CASSASVTSGYNEQFF
TRBJ1-5 | TRBV6-5 | NA | TRBD1 | 15 | TGTGCCAGCAGCCCGGGACAGATACTGGGTCAGCCCCAGCATTTT | CASSPGQILGQPQHF
TRBJ2-2 | TRBV7-2 | NA | NA | 16 | TGTGCCAGCAGCCTCATGGGGGCCCGTGGAACCGGGGAGCTGTTTTTT | CASSLMGARGTGELFF
TRBJ1-1 | TRBV7-9 | NA | NA | 15 | TGTGCCAGCAGCTTACAAGGCCCACCGGGGGGACGAGCTTTCTTT | CASSLQGPPGGRAFF
TRBJ1-5 | TRBV18 | NA | NA | 13 | TGTGCCAGCTCACCAACCGAACAGCTGCCCCAGCATTTT | CASSPTEQLPQHF